This T cell receptor (beta chain) was observed in a study of shared clonotypes between healthy human individuals. The CDR3 loop spans 12 amino acids. Germline assignment: CDR1 SGHRS and CDR2 YFSETQ. The V and J ends lost 4 bases and 0 bases respectively, with 3 bases between them. The table came from immunoSEQ multiplex PCR; TCRdb's copy has only in-frame clones and leaves some out. The data show about 2,500,000 clones, approximately 94% seen once. CD4+ cells underwent separation, giving CD45RA+ naive and CD45RA-negative memory subsets. Findings of the study overall: Memory subsets generally showed smaller estimated richness than naive subsets did. Clonotypes that were shared across a few donors made up approximately 5% of naive CD4 clonotypes.

This clone was detected only a few times. Its antigen is unidentified. The sample has other DNA sequences that encode this CDR3 too. V gene TRBV5-1 combines with J gene TRBJ2-3; D gene unclear. This TCR was recovered from a man younger than 30 in good health. Source material: naive CD4+ T cells sorted from blood. This sample's subset: CD45RA+ positively selected. The CDR3 region has the DNA TGCGCCAGCAGCCTAAGCACAGATACGCAGTATTTT. As protein: CASSLSTDTQYF.